The next 18 T cell receptor beta chains were all read from a single sample in a study of T cell clonality in common variable immunodeficiency. The table came from immunoSEQ multiplex PCR; TCRdb's copy has only in-frame clones and leaves some out. The sample has about 52,000 clones, none seen only once. The source material was peripheral blood mononuclear cells. The receptors derive from a person aged 18 to 75 in good health.

This clone appeared many times. The read halts 3 residues ahead of the CDR3 end, with the missing end drawn from the germline J gene. The chain joins TRBV18 to TRBJ2-7, with D tentatively TRBD1 (6 bases). The CDR3 has 13 amino acids. Trimming cost V 3 bases and J 5 bases, with 11 bases left between them. Germline V gene data show CDR1 as KGHSH and CDR2 as LQKENI. The CDR3 sequence: CASSPNRDDEQYF. CDR3 bases read: TGTGCCAGCTCACCCAACAGGGACGACGAG.

This clone was counted between two and nine times. The read ends 3 residues early relative to the CDR3; the germline J gene fills the gap. V is TRBV7-6 and J is TRBJ1-1, with D hard to call. The CDR3 contains 14 residues. Germline CDR1 is SGHVS and CDR2 is FNYEAQ. V gave up 5 bases and J gave up 7 bases, with 17 bases separating them. CDR3 sequence: CASSPYGTANEAFF. The sequenced part of the CDR3 DNA is TGTGCCAGCAGCCCCTATGGCACAGCCAATGAA.

There are many counts of this clone. The CDR3 extends 3 residues past the end of the read, so its final part is completed from the germline J gene. The rearrangement links TRBV5-1 to TRBJ2-1; D gene uncertain. The CDR3 length is 15 residues. CDR1 and CDR2 from the germline V gene are SGHRS and YFSETQ. Trimming took 0 bases from V and 0 from J, leaving 7 bases between them. The CDR3 bases that were read are TGCGCCAGCAGCTTGGAGGCGGTCTCCTACAATGAG. It codes for CASSLEAVSYNE. The whole CDR3 region reads CASSLEAVSYNEQFF.

This clone was observed a few times. The read stops 3 residues short of the end of the CDR3; the missing end is completed from the germline J gene. This chain joins TRBV30 and TRBJ2-3; TRBD1 might be the D (6 bases). Germline V gene lookup returns CDR1 GTSNPN and CDR2 SVGIG (reference sequence). The CDR3 length is 13 residues. The CDR3: CAWSTGFNQPQYF. The covered CDR3 bases are TGTGCCTGGAGTACAGGGTTCAATCAGCCG.

Ten or more counts support this clone. The read terminates 3 residues before the CDR3 end, so the remaining end is supplied by the germline J gene. The rearrangement links TRBV2 to TRBJ2-5; 11 nucleotides match TRBD2. With 4 bases clipped from V and 4 bases from J, the junction kept 5 bases outside the gene matches. The CDR3 loop spans 15 amino acids. Germline CDR1 reads SNHLY; CDR2 reads FYNNEI. This CDR3 is CASSAQLAGAETQYF. CDR3 bases read: TGTGCCAGCAGTGCCCAACTAGCGGGGGCAGAGACC.

This clone was seen ten or more times. The read finishes 3 residues shy of the CDR3 end, and the germline J gene is used to complete it. The gene calls are TRBV4-2 and TRBJ1-2; D gene ambiguous. With 0 bases removed from V and 4 bases from J, the gap between germline ends came to 9 bases. Per the germline V gene, CDR1 is LGHNA and CDR2 is YNFKEQ. The CDR3 has 14 residues. The part of the CDR3 DNA that was read is TGTGCCAGCAGCCAAGAAGGCAGATCCTATGGC. Its translation: CASSQEGRSYG. The full CDR3 sequence reads CASSQEGRSYGYTF.

A few counts support this clone. The CDR3 end falls 3 residues outside the read, so it is completed with the germline J gene. The rearrangement uses TRBV2 and TRBJ1-1; tentative D call: TRBD1 (5 bases). Germline assignment: CDR1 SNHLY and CDR2 FYNNEI. The V end lost 3 bases, the J end lost 1 base, and 9 bases lay between the germline ends. This CDR3 contains 14 residues. CDR3 protein: CASSDTGSNTEAFF. CDR3 bases read: TGTGCCAGCAGTGATACAGGATCGAACACTGAA.

This clone turned up a few times. The sequence runs out 3 residues before the end of the CDR3; the remainder is reconstructed from the germline J gene. J is TRBJ2-1 and V is TRBV7-6; TRBD2 agrees at 8 bases. Per germline, CDR1 SGHVS and CDR2 FNYEAQ. There are 14 residues in the CDR3. The junction had 7 bases not matched to a gene; V was cut back by 5 bases and J by 7 bases. CDR3 bases read: TGTGCCAGCAGCCCCGGGGGGGCCCAGAATGAG. Encoded protein: CASSPGGAQNE. The CDR3 as a whole reads CASSPGGAQNEQFF.

The sample holds many counts of this clone. Read coverage stops 3 residues before the CDR3 terminus; the germline J gene supplies the remainder. The chain combines TRBV7-2 with TRBJ1-2; possibly TRBD1 for D (5 bases). Germline CDR1 is SGHTA and CDR2 is FQGNSA. The CDR3 has 13 residues. The ends were cut back, 5 bases at V and 4 bases at J, with 11 bases in the middle. CDR3 protein: CASSPGLSYGYTF. CDR3 DNA, as far as it was read: TGTGCCAGCAGCCCGGGACTTAGCTATGGC.

This clone appeared a few times. The sequence runs out 3 residues before the end of the CDR3; the remainder is reconstructed from the germline J gene. J is TRBJ2-7 and V is TRBV11-2, with TRBD2 as a possible D gene (6 bases). Germline CDR1 is SGHAT and CDR2 is FQNNGV. Trimming shortened V by 1 base and J by 5 bases, and 12 bases separated the two germline ends. CDR3 length equals 14 residues. CDR3 DNA, as far as it was read: TGTGCCAGCAGCTTAGGACTAGTTGGGAACGAG. Its translation is CASSLGLVGNE. The complete CDR3 protein is CASSLGLVGNEQYF.

In this sample, this clone turned up many times. Read sequence stops 3 residues before the CDR3 end, and the germline J gene provides the missing end. The gene calls are TRBV5-1 and TRBJ2-1; 9 bases agree with TRBD2. Germline CDR1 is SGHRS and CDR2 is YFSETQ. This CDR3 comprises 19 residues. The ends lost 0 bases at V and 7 bases at J; junction bases unmatched: 17. CDR3 in amino acids: CASSLGTWGRGRAGNEQFF. The covered CDR3 bases are TGCGCCAGCAGCTTGGGGACTTGGGGTCGCGGGAGGGCCGGGAATGAG.

This clone was observed at least ten times. The sequence runs out 3 residues before the end of the CDR3; the remainder is reconstructed from the germline J gene. The chain uses TRBV12-3 or TRBV12-4 and TRBJ1-2; 9 positions agree with TRBD1. The CDR3 runs 16 residues. Trimming took 3 bases from V and 4 from J; bases not matched to a gene: 9. Partial CDR3 DNA: TGTGCCAGCAGTTTCTTTGAACAGGGGGCCTTCTATGGC. Protein sequence: CASSFFEQGAFYG. The CDR3 as a whole reads CASSFFEQGAFYGYTF.

This clone was seen many times. The read ends 3 residues early relative to the CDR3; the germline J gene fills the gap. V gene TRBV4-1 combines with J gene TRBJ2-5, with a weak D call TRBD1 (5 bases). Per the germline V gene, CDR1 is MGHRA and CDR2 is YSYEKL. The V end lost 2 bases, the J end lost 5 bases, and 6 bases lay between the germline ends. CDR3 length: 12 amino acids. The CDR3 reads CASSQHRETQYF. The sequenced part of the CDR3 DNA is TGCGCCAGCAGCCAACACAGGGAGACC.

This clone was detected ten times or more. The CDR3 end falls 3 residues outside the read, so it is completed with the germline J gene. The chain recombines TRBV7-2 with TRBJ2-3, with 8 bases lining up with TRBD1. The CDR3 extends over 16 amino acids. Germline assignment: CDR1 SGHTA and CDR2 FQGNSA. The sequenced CDR3 bases are TGTGCCAGCAGCTTAGCTATAACAGGGGGACAAGAGACG. It specifies CASSLAITGGQET. The whole CDR3 region reads CASSLAITGGQETQYF. The complete variable domain, with remaining parts taken from reference TRBV7-2 and TRBJ2-3, reads GAGVSQSPSNKVTEKGKDVELRCDPISGHTALYWYRQSLGQGLEFLIYFQGNSAPDKSGLPSDRFSAERTGGSVSTLTIQRTQQEDSAVYLCASSLAITGGQETQYFGPGTRLTVL.

This clone was seen many times. The observed sequence ends 3 residues before the CDR3 terminus, with the missing tail filled in from the germline J gene. The rearrangement joins TRBV7-2 to TRBJ2-7; possible D gene TRBD2, 6 bases. Trimming removed 2 bases at V and 4 bases at J, with 12 bases between. CDR3 size: 14 residues. Looked up from germline, CDR1 is SGHTA and CDR2 is FQGNSA. CDR3 DNA, as far as it was read: TGTGCCAGCAGCTTACCCCCGGGACTTTACGAG. Translating it yields CASSLPPGLYE. The complete CDR3 sequence is CASSLPPGLYEQYF.

Ten or more counts support this clone. The junction does not match germline at one end; this may be a read error. The read gets to within 3 residues of the CDR3 end, and the germline J gene fills in the rest. The V and J genes are TRBV4-2 and TRBJ1-3; 8 bases agree with TRBD1. Germline V gene data show CDR1 as LGHNA and CDR2 as YNFKEQ. This CDR3 has 13 amino acids. The covered CDR3 bases are TGCGCCAGCAGCCGGCGGTACCGGGACAGG. Protein product: CASSRRYRDR. In full, the CDR3 reads CASSRRYRDRIYF.

This clone has ten or more counts. The read halts 3 residues ahead of the CDR3 end, with the missing end drawn from the germline J gene. The rearrangement joins TRBV7-3 to TRBJ2-3; TRBD2 matches at 12 bases. Per germline, CDR1 SGHTA and CDR2 FQGTGA. CDR3 length: 14 amino acids. CDR3 DNA (partial): TGTGCCAGCAGCTCACCTGGACTAGCGGGAACG. Amino acid sequence: CASSSPGLAGT. The complete CDR3 sequence is CASSSPGLAGTQYF.

Turning to this clone: Read sequence stops 3 residues before the CDR3 end, and the germline J gene provides the missing end. The chain uses TRBV11-2 and TRBJ2-7, with D unresolved. The CDR3 length is 12 residues. V gave up 5 bases and J gave up 4 bases, with 9 bases separating them. Germline CDR1 SGHAT, CDR2 FQNNGV. The covered CDR3 bases are TGTGCCAGCAGCCCTGCGGCTTACGAG. This encodes CASSPAAYE. In full, the CDR3 is CASSPAAYEQYF.